The 25 T cell receptor beta chains below all came from one sample that was sequenced in a study of lymphopenia after photon versus proton radiotherapy. Sequenced by immunoSEQ multiplex PCR; TCRdb stores in-frame clones only, minus some. The repertoire holds about 12,000 clones, with about nine tenths as singletons. The sequences come from peripheral blood, collected from a patient treated with photon-based radiotherapy. The source of these receptors is a man between 60 and 75 years old with pancreatic cancer.

The chain joins TRBV10-3 to TRBJ2-7; D possibly corresponds to TRBD2 (5 bases). V was pared by 6 bases and J by 2 bases, with 17 bases between. The CDR3 runs 15 residues. Germline lookup yields CDR1 ENHRY and CDR2 SYGVKD. The CDR3 coding sequence is TGTGCCATCAGGAAAGGGAGCGAGACAACCTACGAGCAGTACTTC. It encodes CAIRKGSETTYEQYF.

The rearrangement joins TRBV4-2 to TRBJ1-2; no clear D. V lost 0 bases to trimming and J lost 4 bases, with 12 bases between them. The germline gives CDR1 LGHNA, CDR2 YNFKEQ. The CDR3 consists of 15 residues. In nucleotides, the CDR3 is TGTGCCAGCAGCCAAGAGGGCCACCCCTCCTATGGCTACACCTTC. Protein sequence: CASSQEGHPSYGYTF.

The chain is built from TRBV30 and TRBJ2-7; D remains unclear. Trimming pared 0 bases from V and 6 bases from J, leaving 15 bases between. Germline V CDR1 and CDR2: GTSNPN, SVGIG (reference sequence). The CDR3 is made up of 14 amino acids. In DNA form, the CDR3 reads TGTGCCTGGAGTGTGGGTGGCTCTATCGCCGAGCAGTACTTC. This translates into CAWSVGGSIAEQYF.

The rearrangement uses TRBV19 and TRBJ2-4; the D call may be TRBD1 or TRBD2 (7 bases each). Trimming took 5 bases from V and 5 from J, leaving 19 bases between them. Germline V CDR1 and CDR2: LNHDA, SQIVND (reference sequence). The CDR3 has 16 residues. The CDR3: CASSPPGGGPENIQYF. The CDR3 DNA is TGTGCCAGTAGTCCCCCAGGGGGGGGGCCCGAAAACATTCAGTACTTC.

This clone was seen only once. The chain carries TRBV5-1 and TRBJ2-3; D possibly corresponds to TRBD1 (6 bases). The V end was cut by 4 bases, the J end by 0 bases, with 15 bases between. The CDR3 contains 16 residues. Germline CDR1 and CDR2: SGHRS and YFSETQ. In DNA form, the CDR3 reads TGCGCCAGCAGCCTCCCAGGACAGAGCAGCACAGATACGCAGTATTTT. Its protein product is CASSLPGQSSTDTQYF.

About this clone itself: One end of the junction is discordant with germline, which a read error may explain. V is TRBV7-2 and J is TRBJ2-3, with D tentatively TRBD2 (6 bases). In germline, CDR1 is SGHTA, CDR2 FQGNSA. This CDR3 contains 14 residues. The CDR3 sequence: CASSLRSGTDTQYF. The CDR3 DNA sequence: TGTGCCAGCAGCCTCCGTAGCGGCACCGATACGCAGTATTTT. Filled out from reference TRBV7-2 and TRBJ2-3, the complete variable domain reads GAGVSQSPSNKVTEKGKDVELRCDPISGHTALYWYRQSLGQGLEFLIYFQGNSAPDKSGLPSDRFSAERTGGSVSTLTIQRTQQEDSAVYLCASSLRSGTDTQYFGPGTRLTVL.

The J gene is TRBJ2-7, the V gene TRBV19; D call uncertain. The CDR3 runs 13 residues. Trimming took 5 bases from V and 1 from J, leaving 9 bases between them. The germline V gene encodes CDR1 LNHDA and CDR2 SQIVND (reference sequence). CDR3 protein: CASSPGSSYEQYF. The CDR3, as DNA: TGTGCCAGTAGTCCCGGGTCGTCCTACGAGCAGTACTTC.

The chain links TRBV12-1 to TRBJ2-2; no check of the table's D call, TRBD1, against the DNA was made. TRBV12-1 corresponds to a pseudogene. The CDR3 length is 16 residues. The CDR3 DNA is TGTGCCAGCAGCTGGAAGGGACAGGAGGCCCCCGGGGAGCTGTTTTTT. Translation: CASSWKGQEAPGELFF.

The V gene is TRBV2, the J gene TRBJ2-5, with 9 bases identical to TRBD1. CDR1 and CDR2 from the germline V gene are SNHLY and FYNNEI. The ends lost 9 bases at V and 5 bases at J; junction bases unmatched: 7. The CDR3 contains 13 residues. The DNA for the CDR3 is TGTGCCAGTAAACAGGGGGCGCCTGAGACCCAGTACTTC. Amino acids: CASKQGAPETQYF.

The rearrangement uses TRBV7-2 and TRBJ2-7; D unresolved. V lost 1 base to trimming and J lost 0 bases, with 13 bases between them. Germline lookup yields CDR1 SGHTA and CDR2 FQGNSA. This CDR3 spans 16 amino acids. CDR3 nucleotides: TGTGCCAGCAGCTTAGTATCCTCCCAGAGCTCCTACGAGCAGTACTTC. Translating it yields CASSLVSSQSSYEQYF.

V and J are TRBV7-8 and TRBJ2-7; D possibly uses TRBD1 or TRBD2 (5 bases each). V dropped 4 bases and J dropped 0 bases, with 13 bases sitting between them. CDR3 length: 15 amino acids. Germline assignment: CDR1 SGHVS and CDR2 FQNEAQ. The CDR3 nucleotides are TGTGCCAGCAGCTCCGGGGACCCGAGCTCCTACGAGCAGTACTTC. Protein product: CASSSGDPSSYEQYF.

The chain combines TRBV5-1 with TRBJ2-1, with TRBD1 identical over 10 bases. Germline-derived CDR1 and CDR2 are SGHRS and YFSETQ. The ends lost 3 bases at V and 7 bases at J; junction bases unmatched: 4. This CDR3 has 14 residues. The CDR3 here is CASSSRDRGNEQFF. CDR3 sequence (DNA): TGCGCCAGCAGCTCCCGGGACAGGGGTAATGAGCAGTTCTTC. Drawing the rest from reference TRBV5-1 and TRBJ2-1, the complete variable domain is KAGVTQTPRYLIKTRGQQVTLSCSPISGHRSVSWYQQTPGQGLQFLFEYFSETQRNKGNFPGRFSGRQFSNSRSEMNVSTLELGDSALYLCASSSRDRGNEQFFGPGTRLTVL.

The chain joins TRBV7-2 to TRBJ2-3, with TRBD2 identical over 9 bases. Per germline, CDR1 SGHTA and CDR2 FQGNSA. The CDR3 covers 16 residues. V shed 2 bases and J 1 base; nucleotides not matched to a gene: 4. CDR3 region: CASSLPIAGGTDTQYF. The CDR3, as DNA: TGTGCCAGCAGCTTACCGATAGCGGGGGGCACAGATACGCAGTATTTT. Full variable domain (remainder filled in from reference TRBV7-2 and TRBJ2-3): GAGVSQSPSNKVTEKGKDVELRCDPISGHTALYWYRQSLGQGLEFLIYFQGNSAPDKSGLPSDRFSAERTGGSVSTLTIQRTQQEDSAVYLCASSLPIAGGTDTQYFGPGTRLTVL.

The J gene is TRBJ1-2, the V gene TRBV14; D is ambiguous. The CDR3 consists of 12 residues. CDR1 is SGHDN and CDR2 is FVKESK in the germline V gene. V lost 5 bases, J lost 2 bases, and 6 bases lay in between. In DNA, the CDR3 is TGTGCCAGCAGCTCCCAGAACTATGGCTACACCTTC. Protein product: CASSSQNYGYTF.

In its sample, this clone was seen once. The CDR3 nucleotides read TGTGCCAGCAGTTACTCCTTAGGGACAGGGAACTATGGCTACACCTTC. Translating it yields CASSYSLGTGNYGYTF. This chain uses TRBV6-5 with TRBJ1-2; 9 bases are a match to TRBD1. V lost 0 bases, J lost 2 bases, and 4 bases stayed unmatched. Germline assignment: CDR1 MNHEY and CDR2 SVGAGI. The CDR3 runs 16 residues.

This clone is a singleton in its sample. The chain uses TRBV11-1 and TRBJ2-7; D uncertain. The CDR3 spans 11 residues. Looked up from germline, CDR1 is SGHAT and CDR2 is FQDESV (reference sequence). Deletions cut 5 bases from V and 3 bases from J, with 5 bases between. CDR3 nucleotides: TGTGCCAGCAGCAACGTCTACGAGCAGTACTTC. It is translated as CASSNVYEQYF.

The chain couples TRBV30 to TRBJ2-5, with a possible D match to TRBD1 (5 bases). The germline V and J ends were trimmed by 4 bases and 1 base, with 10 bases remaining between them. Germline V gives CDR1 GTSNPN, CDR2 SVGIG (reference sequence). The length of the CDR3 is 13 residues. CDR3 loop: CAWTLDSQETQYF. The CDR3 nucleotides read TGTGCCTGGACCTTAGACAGCCAAGAGACCCAGTACTTC.

J is TRBJ2-3 and V is TRBV5-5, with TRBD2 identical over 13 bases. CDR3 length: 17 amino acids. CDR1 SGHKS and CDR2 YYEKEE come from the germline V gene (reference sequence). V was clipped by 3 bases and J by 2 bases; unmatched bases: 6. In DNA form, the CDR3 reads TGTGCCAGCAGCTACCGGACTAGCGGGGGAGACACAGATACGCAGTATTTT. Protein: CASSYRTSGGDTDTQYF.

The gene calls are TRBV6-4 and TRBJ2-2; D gene unclear. The V end lost 3 bases, the J end lost 5 bases, and 7 bases lay between the germline ends. Per the germline V gene, CDR1 is MRHNA and CDR2 is SNTAGT. CDR3 length: 13 amino acids. The CDR3: CASSEGLTGELFF. The CDR3 region has the DNA TGTGCCAGCAGTGAGGGTCTGACCGGGGAGCTGTTTTTT.

The chain combines TRBV18 with TRBJ2-5; D assignment may be TRBD1 or TRBD2 (5 bases each). V was shortened by 3 bases and J by 4 bases, with 12 bases between the two germline ends. This CDR3 is 14 amino acids long. Germline loops: CDR1 KGHSH, CDR2 LQKENI. The CDR3 region is CASSPRAQGETQYF. As DNA, the CDR3 is TGTGCCAGCTCACCGAGGGCGCAGGGAGAGACCCAGTACTTC. Drawing the rest from reference TRBV18 and TRBJ2-5, the complete variable domain is NAGVMQNPRHLVRRRGQEARLRCSPMKGHSHVYWYRQLPEEGLKFMVYLQKENIIDESGMPKERFSAEFPKEGPSILRIQQVVRGDSAAYFCASSPRAQGETQYFGPGTRLLVL.

The V gene is TRBV5-1, the J gene TRBJ2-1; D not resolved. CDR1 and CDR2 from the germline V gene are SGHRS and YFSETQ. This CDR3 has 13 residues. Trimming took off 0 bases at V and 4 bases at J, with 5 bases between the two ends. The CDR3 spells CASSLGHYNEQFF. The CDR3, as DNA: TGCGCCAGCAGCTTGGGACATTACAATGAGCAGTTCTTC.

This chain connects TRBV29-1 to TRBJ2-5; 7 bases are a match to TRBD2. J gave up 5 bases and V 4 bases, and 1 base lay outside the gene matches. Germline CDR1 reads SQVTM; CDR2 reads ANQGSEA. The CDR3 spans 11 residues. The chain's CDR3 is CSVVGGETQYF. The CDR3 DNA reads as TGCAGCGTTGTGGGGGGGGAGACCCAGTACTTC.

The chain uses TRBV2 and TRBJ1-1, with 10 bases aligning to TRBD1. The germline CDR1 and CDR2 sequences are SNHLY and FYNNEI. The J segment lost 7 bases and the V segment lost 9 bases, leaving 11 bases of the junction unmatched. The CDR3 covers 14 residues. The DNA of the CDR3 is TGTGCCAGTAGACAGGGGGCTATGAACGATGAAGCTTTCTTT. Its translation: CASRQGAMNDEAFF.

The rearrangement uses TRBV6-1 and TRBJ1-2; 9 bases agree with TRBD1. V gave up 3 bases and J gave up 2 bases; unmatched junction bases: 1. Germline CDR1 reads MNHNS; CDR2 reads SASEGT. CDR3 size: 14 residues. The CDR3 region is CASSEGQGNYGYTF. The CDR3 DNA reads as TGTGCCAGCAGTGAGGGACAGGGAAACTATGGCTACACCTTC.

This clone was observed a handful of times. The V and J genes are TRBV5-1 and TRBJ2-7, with D tentatively TRBD2 (7 bases). CDR3 length equals 15 residues. CDR1 is SGHRS, CDR2 YFSETQ, per germline. Trimming removed 0 bases at V and 5 bases at J, with 15 bases between. The CDR3 DNA reads as TGCGCCAGCAGCTTGGTGCGCGGGGGCTCAGACGAGCAGTACTTC. It encodes CASSLVRGGSDEQYF.